The 28 T cell receptor beta chains in this list originate from one sample, sequenced in a study of tumor-infiltrating lymphocytes in primary liver carcinoma. The blood RNA (from unsorted whole blood) was obtained, and germline DNA was also extracted. The template, about 540 ng total RNA, yielded TCR beta cDNA made with a constant-region primer. Nested multiplex PCR, run for three rounds with slightly modified ARM-PCR, yielded TCR beta libraries. Two initial PCR rounds of about 9 cycles each paired TRBV1-TRBV30 forward primers with a C-beta reverse primer. TCRdb used MiXCR to reprocess the multiplex PCR reads, holding one entry per CDR3 protein. The sample holds 310,000 or so distinct CDR3 sequences, 58% seen once. The material sequenced was peripheral blood. The source of these receptors is a woman under 40 with primary liver carcinoma and hepatitis B virus infection.

The CDR3 here is CASSFQTSGSPQETQYF. The DNA of the CDR3 is TGTGCCAGCAGTTTCCAAACTAGCGGGAGTCCCCAAGAGACCCAGTACTTC. The J gene is TRBJ2-5, the V gene TRBV12-3 or TRBV12-4; the match to TRBD2 covers 11 bases. The CDR3 is 17 amino acids. The J segment lost 1 base and the V segment lost 3 bases, leaving 7 bases of the junction unmatched.

J is TRBJ2-1 and V is TRBV13; maybe TRBD2 (5 bases). V was cut by 0 bases and J by 2 bases, with 14 bases left in between. CDR1 is PRHDT and CDR2 is FYEKMQ in the germline V gene (reference sequence). This CDR3 comprises 17 residues. CDR3: CASSLGERVSPYNEQFF. The CDR3 DNA follows: TGTGCCAGCAGCTTAGGGGAGAGGGTGAGCCCCTACAATGAGCAGTTCTTC.

In this sample, this clonotype turned up once. An end of the junction does not agree with germline; a read error may underlie this. This chain connects TRBV10-3 to TRBJ2-2; 7 nucleotides match TRBD1. In germline, CDR1 is ENHRY, CDR2 SYGVKD. The CDR3 runs 16 residues. CDR3 loop: CVIRDRDRGSAGELFF. CDR3 in DNA: TGTGTCATCAGGGACCGGGACAGAGGATCGGCCGGGGAGCTGTTTTTT.

With respect to this clonotype: One end of the junction does not line up with germline, which may come from a read error. The CDR3 reads CASKWQGDDQYF. Written as DNA, the CDR3 is TGTGCCAGCAAATGGCAGGGCGACGATCAGTACTTC. The chain uses TRBV6-1 and TRBJ2-7; TRBD1 is a possible D gene (5 bases). This CDR3 is built from 12 residues. The V gene's germline CDR1 is MNHNS and CDR2 SASEGT.

This chain uses TRBV6-5 with TRBJ2-4; tentatively, D is TRBD2 (7 bases). CDR1 and CDR2 (germline): MNHEY, SVGAGI. The CDR3 extends over 15 amino acids. V shed 0 bases and J shed 9 bases, with 15 bases lying between them. The DNA of the CDR3 is TGTGCCAGCAGTTACTCGGGCAGGGGAGGGGGCATTCAGTACTTC. It encodes CASSYSGRGGGIQYF.

In regard to this clonotype: This may arise from a read error, as a much more abundant clone is one base away. The V call is TRBV6-2 or TRBV6-3, the J call TRBJ2-6; possible D gene TRBD1, 5 bases. V gave up 11 bases and J gave up 1 base, with 9 bases separating them. Germline CDR1 and CDR2: MNHEY and SVGEGT. The CDR3 sequence is 13 residues long. The CDR3 DNA reads TGTGCCTCCCAGGGTTCTGGGGCCAACGTCCTGACTTTC. It yields the protein CASQGSGANVLTF.

Regarding this clonotype: An end of the junction does not agree with germline; a read error may underlie this. This chain links TRBV12-5 with TRBJ2-4; D is undetermined. CDR1 and CDR2 (germline): LGHNT, FRNRAP. The CDR3 consists of 19 residues. The CDR3 here is CASGLVLIEGQPDKNIEYF. CDR3 DNA: TGTGCTAGTGGTTTGGTCCTCATAGAAGGGCAACCCGACAAAAACATTGAGTACTTC.

To note about this clonotype: Possible read error: a much larger clone is one base away. The chain has TRBV12-3 or TRBV12-4 and TRBJ2-2; D not certain. Deletions cut 2 bases from V and 6 bases from J, with 10 bases between. This CDR3 has 14 residues. The CDR3 protein is CASSLSPIPGELFF. The DNA of the CDR3 is TGTGCCAGCAGTTTAAGTCCGATACCCGGGGAGCTGTTTTTT.

Of note for this clonotype: This sequence may be a read error, since a much larger clone differs from it by one base. The CDR3 end shows no conserved phenylalanine or tryptophan, and so a read error is likely. The V gene is TRBV6-2 or TRBV6-3, the J gene TRBJ2-5; D not resolved. This CDR3 is built from 12 residues. Germline V gives CDR1 MNHEY, CDR2 SVGEGT. The V end was cut by 4 bases, the J end by 5 bases, with 8 bases between. CDR3 protein: CASSSTRETQYL. CDR3 bases: TGTGCCAGCAGTTCCACCCGGGAGACCCAGTACCTC.

About this clonotype: A read error may explain this, as a much larger clone is one base away. The chain combines TRBV10-3 with TRBJ1-2; 7 nucleotides align to TRBD1. Germline lookup yields CDR1 ENHRY and CDR2 SYGVKD. J lost 0 bases, V lost 8 bases, and 0 bases had no gene match. The CDR3 is 12 amino acids. In nucleotides, the CDR3 is TGTGCCATCCAGGGGGCTAACTATGGCTACACCTTC. Translation: CAIQGANYGYTF.

The chain links TRBV9 to TRBJ2-7, with D hard to call. V was pared by 4 bases and J by 1 base, with 15 bases between. Germline V gene lookup returns CDR1 SGDLS and CDR2 YYNGEE. This CDR3 region has 15 residues. In DNA form, the CDR3 reads TGTGCCAGCAGCCCCCTGGGCCCCTCATCCTACGAGCAGTACTTC. As protein: CASSPLGPSSYEQYF.

On this clonotype itself: Possible read error: a much larger clone is one base away. The chain has TRBV29-1 and TRBJ2-5; tentative D call: TRBD1 (5 bases). Between the trimmed V and J ends, which lost 0 bases and 5 bases, there was a span of 19 bases. CDR3 length equals 16 residues. Germline CDR1 SQVTM, CDR2 ANQGSEA. The CDR3 here is CSVEDRYQGTRETQYF. The CDR3 DNA reads as TGCAGCGTTGAAGATCGGTATCAGGGAACGAGGGAGACCCAGTACTTC. Combining the CDR3 with reference TRBV29-1 and TRBJ2-5 gives the whole variable domain SAVISQKPSRDICQRGTSLTIQCQVDSQVTMMFWYRQQPGQSLTLIATANQGSEATYESGFVIDKFPISRPNLTFSTLTVSNMSPEDSSIYLCSVEDRYQGTRETQYFGPGTRLLVL.

Remarks on this clonotype: Being one base from a much bigger clone, this may be a read error. The V and J genes are TRBV12-3 or TRBV12-4 and TRBJ1-6; weak D call: TRBD1 (5 bases). This CDR3 region has 12 residues. The CDR3, as DNA: TGTACCAGCAGTTTATGGGGGTTACCCCTCCACTTT. This translates into CTSSLWGLPLHF.

This clonotype was counted many times. The rearrangement links TRBV7-8 to TRBJ2-7; TRBD2 agrees at 10 bases. V lost 1 base, J lost 6 bases, and 6 bases stayed unmatched. The CDR3 sequence is 15 residues long. Germline CDR1 reads SGHVS; CDR2 reads FQNEAQ. DNA for the CDR3: TGTGCCAGCAGCTTAGGCAGCGGGAGGGGTCTCGAGCAGTACTTC. Translating gives CASSLGSGRGLEQYF.

On this clonotype: Relative to the germline gene, one junction end is altered; a read error may explain this. This sequence joins TRBV11-2 and TRBJ2-2, with TRBD2 as a possible D gene (6 bases). The CDR3 covers 13 residues. Per the germline V gene, CDR1 is SGHAT and CDR2 is FQNNGV. CDR3 in DNA: TGTGCCAGCAAACGGGCGGGGACCGGGGAGCTGGTTTTT. It encodes CASKRAGTGELVF.

This clonotype has a count of ten or more. The CDR3 region is CASSYVGQGASPQHF. Written as DNA, the CDR3 is TGTGCCAGCAGTTACGTGGGACAGGGAGCTTCGCCCCAGCATTTT. The rearrangement joins TRBV6-2 or TRBV6-3 to TRBJ1-5; the match to TRBD1 covers 9 bases. Per the germline V gene, CDR1 is MNHEY and CDR2 is SVGEGT. The CDR3 has 15 residues. V shed 2 bases, J shed 9 bases, and the junction held 8 bases outside the gene matches.

On this clonotype: A much larger clone lies one base from this, so it may be a read error. V gene TRBV6-2 or TRBV6-3 combines with J gene TRBJ1-5; the D gene is possibly TRBD1 (5 bases). The CDR3 spans 15 residues. V was cut by 4 bases and J by 6 bases, with 16 bases left in between. Germline lookup yields CDR1 MNHEY and CDR2 SVGEGT. CDR3 DNA sequence: TGTGCCAGCAGTTCACTAGGAGGGGTCAGTCAGCCCCAGCATTTT. Its protein product is CASSSLGGVSQPQHF.

This clonotype was seen only a few times. This rearrangement joins TRBV12-3 or TRBV12-4 to TRBJ2-3; 10 positions agree with TRBD2. This CDR3 comprises 17 residues. V trimming: 1 base; J trimming: 3 bases; junction bases outside the gene matches: 7. CDR3 in amino acids: CASSLEKREGFTDTQYF. The CDR3 DNA reads TGTGCCAGCAGTTTAGAGAAGCGGGAGGGCTTTACAGATACGCAGTATTTT.

This clonotype has ten or more counts. The chain couples TRBV6-2 or TRBV6-3 to TRBJ2-3; D unclear. Trimming removed 4 bases at V and 0 bases at J, with 8 bases between. Per the germline V gene, CDR1 is MNHEY and CDR2 is SVGEGT. The CDR3 extends over 14 amino acids. CDR3 nucleotide sequence: TGTGCCAGCAGTTGGGCGGTTAGCACAGATACGCAGTATTTT. Translated, it gives CASSWAVSTDTQYF.

V usage is TRBV10-3 and J usage is TRBJ2-2, with 8 bases aligning to TRBD1. The CDR3 extends over 14 amino acids. V was pared by 9 bases and J by 4 bases, with 7 bases of the junction left unmatched. CDR1 and CDR2 (germline): ENHRY, SYGVKD. The CDR3 region is CAIAGTGGTGELFF. The CDR3 coding sequence is TGTGCCATAGCAGGGACAGGAGGCACCGGGGAGCTGTTTTTT.

In this sample, this clonotype turned up once. This may come from a read error, since a much larger clone is one base off. V and J are TRBV6-5 and TRBJ1-3; no clear D gene. V lost 8 bases, J lost 0 bases, and 8 bases lay in between. Germline V gene lookup returns CDR1 MNHEY and CDR2 SVGAGI. The CDR3 totals 13 residues. The CDR3 loop is CASGESSGNTIYF. For the CDR3, the DNA is TGTGCCAGCGGAGAATCCTCTGGAAACACCATATATTTT.

Regarding this clonotype: This clone may be a read error of a much larger clone one base away. The chain couples TRBV11-2 to TRBJ2-3, with 7 bases matching TRBD1. Trimming took 11 bases from V and 0 from J; bases not matched to a gene: 8. Germline V gene lookup returns CDR1 SGHAT and CDR2 FQNNGV. CDR3 size: 14 residues. The CDR3 coding sequence is TGTGCCGGCGGTCAGGGGGTTAGCACAGATACGCAGTATTTT. It codes for CAGGQGVSTDTQYF.

Turning to this clonotype: This clone may be a read error of a much larger clone one base away. This chain connects TRBV12-3 or TRBV12-4 to TRBJ1-4, with 9 bases aligning to TRBD1. The CDR3 contains 14 residues. CDR3 DNA sequence: TGTGCCAGGAGTTCCCCGACAGGGGGTGAAAAACTGTTTTTT. It codes for CARSSPTGGEKLFF.

To note about this clonotype: Given a much more abundant clone one base away, this may be a read error. The V and J genes are TRBV12-3 or TRBV12-4 and TRBJ2-5; no reliable D call. CDR3 length: 12 amino acids. Here the CDR3 DNA reads TGTGCCAGCATTCCCGGCCCAGAGGCCCAGTACTTC. Translation: CASIPGPEAQYF.

The sample holds one count of this clonotype. Since a much larger clone is just one base distant, this may be a read error. Since no conserved phenylalanine or tryptophan closes the CDR3, a read error is the likely cause. This rearrangement joins TRBV12-3 or TRBV12-4 to TRBJ2-7; no clear D. The V end was cut by 5 bases, the J end by 9 bases, with 17 bases between. This CDR3 is built from 13 residues. CDR3: CASSLTDRIGQYL. DNA of the CDR3: TGTGCCAGCAGTCTTACGGATCGTATCGGGCAGTACCTC.

The gene calls are TRBV6-2 or TRBV6-3 and TRBJ1-5, with D unresolved. The germline CDR1 and CDR2 sequences are MNHEY and SVGEGT. The V and J ends lost 2 bases and 7 bases respectively, with 9 bases between them. The CDR3 spans 13 residues. As DNA, the CDR3 is TGTGCCAGCAGTTACGTGGTGGACCAGCCCCAGCATTTT. It encodes CASSYVVDQPQHF.

This clonotype was seen a few times. The genes are TRBV5-1 and TRBJ2-5; D possibly corresponds to TRBD1 (6 bases). The CDR3 runs to 14 residues. V lost 0 bases and J 3 bases, leaving 9 bases between the germline ends. The germline V gene has CDR1 SGHRS and CDR2 YFSETQ. The CDR3 DNA is TGCGCCAGCAGCTTGGGGACAGCCAAAGAGACCCAGTACTTC. This translates into CASSLGTAKETQYF. The entire variable domain, with the rest obtained from reference TRBV5-1 and TRBJ2-5, is as follows: KAGVTQTPRYLIKTRGQQVTLSCSPISGHRSVSWYQQTPGQGLQFLFEYFSETQRNKGNFPGRFSGRQFSNSRSEMNVSTLELGDSALYLCASSLGTAKETQYFGPGTRLLVL.

About this clonotype: A single base separates this from a much larger clone, so it may be a read error. The chain employs TRBV10-1 and TRBJ2-1; 7 bases agree with TRBD2. The CDR3 is made up of 13 amino acids. After removal of 0 bases from V and 10 bases from J, the junction contained 3 bases not matched to a gene. Germline V gene lookup returns CDR1 WNHNN and CDR2 SYGVQD (reference sequence). The CDR3 sequence is CASSESGGGEQFF. The CDR3 region has the DNA TGCGCCAGCAGTGAGTCGGGGGGAGGGGAGCAGTTCTTC.